These 24 T cell receptor beta chains share one sample of origin, sequenced in a study of CD8 T cells in ankylosing spondylitis. MiXCR, run by TCRdb on the 5' RACE reads, gives a single entry per CDR3 protein. The sample includes approximately 520,000 distinct CDR3 sequences, approximately 5.3% of them seen just once. Findings and caveats of the study: Ankylosing spondylitis blood appeared to carry a characteristic TCR beta motif of several highly homologous variants.

The antigens these receptors bind are not known. Sequencing was carried out using blood, either unsorted or a sorted T cell fraction (not recorded which). The receptor source for this set is a male donor with ankylosing spondylitis.

This clonotype was seen repeatedly, ten times or more. CDR3 nucleotides: TGTGCCAGCAGCTTAGGCCCAAACCAGGGCTACACCTTC. It is translated as CASSLGPNQGYTF. The chain has TRBV7-6 and TRBJ1-2; D unresolved. The CDR3 is made up of 13 amino acids. Trimming left V 1 base short and J 8 bases short, with 11 bases between. The germline CDR1 and CDR2 sequences are SGHVS and FNYEAQ.

This clonotype showed up just a few times. The chain couples TRBV7-2 to TRBJ2-7; 10 bases are shared with TRBD1. This CDR3 is 15 amino acids long. Unmatched junction bases numbered 17, after V lost 6 bases and J lost 12 bases. The V gene's germline CDR1 is SGHTA and CDR2 FQGNSA. The CDR3 protein is CASRATGTGEKGLYF. DNA for the CDR3: TGTGCCAGCAGAGCGACCGGGACAGGGGAGAAAGGGCTGTACTTC.

This clonotype was recorded a few times. V and J are TRBV7-2 and TRBJ2-5, with D perhaps TRBD1 (5 bases). CDR3 size: 9 residues. Per germline, CDR1 SGHTA and CDR2 FQGNSA. V was trimmed by 4 bases and J by 12 bases, leaving 6 bases between them. In nucleotides, the CDR3 is TGTGCCAGCAGCTCCAGGGAGTACTTC. Encoded protein: CASSSREYF.

This clonotype was counted only a few times. The CDR3 sequence is CASLTPYRGGYTF. The CDR3 DNA is TGTGCCAGCCTAACACCTTACAGGGGCGGCTACACCTTC. This sequence joins TRBV19 and TRBJ1-2, with 7 nucleotides matching TRBD1. CDR1 and CDR2 from the germline V gene are LNHDA and SQIVND (reference sequence). V lost 9 bases to trimming and J lost 8 bases; unmatched junction nucleotides: 12. The CDR3 has 13 amino acids.

This clonotype has a count of ten or more. This rearrangement joins TRBV12-3 or TRBV12-4 to TRBJ2-7; D gene unclear. The CDR3 contains 12 residues. V was trimmed by 4 bases and J by 1 base, leaving 5 bases between them. CDR3 protein: CASSYNSYEQYF. The CDR3 DNA sequence: TGTGCCAGCAGTTACAATTCCTACGAGCAGTACTTC.

The chain couples TRBV20-1 to TRBJ2-7; 9 bases are shared with TRBD1. The CDR3 runs 13 residues. CDR1 and CDR2 (germline): DFQATT, SNEGSKA (reference sequence). V was clipped by 6 bases and J by 5 bases; unmatched bases: 8. CDR3 sequence reads: CSATDRGFHEQYF. The CDR3 DNA follows: TGCAGTGCCACGGACAGGGGCTTCCACGAGCAGTACTTC.

This clonotype was detected ten times or more. This chain connects TRBV20-1 to TRBJ1-2, with TRBD1 as a possible D gene (5 bases). The germline V and J ends were trimmed by 6 bases and 4 bases, with 18 bases remaining between them. Looked up from germline, CDR1 is DFQATT and CDR2 is SNEGSKA (reference sequence). The CDR3 sequence is 14 residues long. This CDR3 is CSAPGTRSFYGYTF. The DNA of the CDR3 is TGCAGTGCGCCCGGGACTCGGTCCTTCTATGGCTACACCTTC.

This clonotype was seen at least ten times. The V and J genes are TRBV7-3 and TRBJ2-1, with D maybe TRBD1 (6 bases). Looked up from germline, CDR1 is SGHTA and CDR2 is FQGTGA. The ends were cut back, 2 bases at V and 1 base at J, with 12 bases in the middle. The CDR3 consists of 16 residues. The CDR3, as DNA: TGTGCCAGCAGCTTACGGGACACCCGATCCTACAATGAGCAGTTCTTC. Translated: CASSLRDTRSYNEQFF.

At least ten counts were recorded for this clonotype. J is TRBJ2-5 and V is TRBV7-9; 8 bases are a match to TRBD1. The ends lost 3 bases at V and 4 bases at J; junction bases unmatched: 1. The germline V gene encodes CDR1 SEHNR and CDR2 FQNEAQ (reference sequence). The CDR3 loop spans 13 amino acids. DNA for the CDR3: TGTGCCAGCAGCTTGGACAGGGCAGAGACCCAGTACTTC. Translation gives CASSLDRAETQYF. The full variable domain, with the rest looked up from reference TRBV7-9 and TRBJ2-5, is DTGVSQNPRHKITKRGQNVTFRCDPISEHNRLYWYRQTLGQGPEFLTYFQNEAQLEKSRLLSDRFSAERPKGSFSTLEIQRTEQGDSAMYLCASSLDRAETQYFGPGTRLLVL.

The chain couples TRBV7-6 to TRBJ2-7; TRBD2 is a possible D gene (5 bases). Germline V gene lookup returns CDR1 SGHVS and CDR2 FNYEAQ. This CDR3 has 19 residues. Trimming took 5 bases from V and 6 from J, leaving 32 bases between them. CDR3 DNA: TGTGCCAGCAGCCTTTCGTGGCTAGCCCTAGAGGAGCTTGGTTCCGAGCAGTACTTC. This sequence encodes CASSLSWLALEELGSEQYF.

V gene TRBV7-2 combines with J gene TRBJ1-1; D unclear. The CDR3 consists of 14 residues. Trimming removed 5 bases at V and 2 bases at J, with 12 bases between. Germline CDR1 reads SGHTA; CDR2 reads FQGNSA. CDR3 residues: CASSPRFDNTEAFF. The CDR3, as DNA: TGTGCCAGCAGCCCTAGATTTGACAACACTGAAGCTTTCTTT.

This clonotype was counted between two and nine times. This chain uses TRBV29-1 with TRBJ2-1; 11 bases fit TRBD2. The length of the CDR3 is 13 residues. Germline trimming cut 1 base from V and 12 bases from J; bases unmatched to any gene: 5. Germline V gene sequence: CDR1 SQVTM, CDR2 ANQGSEA. The CDR3, as DNA: TGCAGCGTTGAAGGACTAGCGGGATTTATGCAGTTCTTC. Encoded protein: CSVEGLAGFMQFF.

In DNA, the CDR3 is TGCGCCAGCAGTGGAGGGCAGGTTGATCAGCCCCAGCATTTT. Translated, it gives CASSGGQVDQPQHF. V usage is TRBV10-1 and J usage is TRBJ1-5; D not resolved. CDR1 and CDR2 (germline): WNHNN, SYGVQD (reference sequence). CDR3 length: 14 residues. Trimming pared 4 bases from V and 5 bases from J, leaving 12 bases between.

This clonotype was recorded at least ten times. V and J are TRBV24-1 and TRBJ1-1; 8 bases fit TRBD1. The CDR3 has 13 residues. The J segment lost 2 bases and the V segment lost 7 bases, leaving 2 bases of the junction unmatched. CDR1 KGHDR and CDR2 SFDVKD come from the germline V gene. CDR3 nucleotide sequence: TGTGCCACCAGCGACAGGGGAAACACTGAAGCTTTCTTT. Protein: CATSDRGNTEAFF.

Here the CDR3 reads CASSQRDSADTQYF. The CDR3 DNA reads TGTGCCAGCAGCCAACGGGACAGCGCAGATACGCAGTATTTT. V and J are TRBV16 and TRBJ2-3; 7 nucleotides match TRBD1. Germline V gives CDR1 KGHSY, CDR2 FQNENV. V shed 2 bases, J shed 4 bases, and the junction held 3 bases outside the gene matches. This CDR3 has 14 amino acids. Together with reference TRBV16 and TRBJ2-3, the CDR3 gives the full variable domain: GEEVAQTPKHLVRGEGQKAKLYCAPIKGHSYVFWYQQVLKNEFKFLISFQNENVFDETGMPKERFSAKCLPNSPCSLEIQATKLEDSAVYFCASSQRDSADTQYFGPGTRLTVL.

This clonotype was seen repeatedly, ten times or more. The J gene is TRBJ2-7, the V gene TRBV7-2; D is possibly TRBD1 (6 bases). CDR3 size: 16 residues. Trimming took 5 bases from V and 2 from J, leaving 19 bases between them. In germline, CDR1 is SGHTA, CDR2 FQGNSA. The DNA of the CDR3 is TGTGCCAGCAGCAGACAGGTGGGACGGTTTGCCTACGAGCAGTACTTC. Its translation: CASSRQVGRFAYEQYF.

This clonotype was picked up many times. The chain is built from TRBV29-1 and TRBJ2-2; TRBD2 aligns across 8 bases. CDR1 and CDR2 from the germline V gene are SQVTM and ANQGSEA. Trimming took 6 bases from V and 5 from J; bases not matched to a gene: 8. There are 14 residues in the CDR3. CDR3 DNA: TGCAGCGTACGTAGCGGGATTGGTACCGGGGAGCTGTTTTTT. It translates to CSVRSGIGTGELFF.

This clonotype appeared many times. This chain connects TRBV4-3 to TRBJ1-2; D is unresolved. The V gene lost 4 bases and the J gene lost 3 bases, with 9 bases spanning the gap. Germline V gene sequence: CDR1 LGHNA, CDR2 YSLEER. The CDR3 is 13 amino acids. The CDR3 protein is CASSPFRDYGYTF. In nucleotides, the CDR3 is TGCGCCAGCAGCCCATTTAGGGACTATGGCTACACCTTC.

This clonotype was detected a few times. This chain uses TRBV6-5 with TRBJ1-5, with 7 bases that match TRBD1. Germline lookup yields CDR1 MNHEY and CDR2 SVGAGI. V was pared by 4 bases and J by 6 bases, with 6 bases of the junction left unmatched. The CDR3 sequence is 14 residues long. CDR3 residues: CASSWSGGGQPQHF. CDR3 sequence (DNA): TGTGCCAGCAGTTGGTCAGGGGGGGGTCAGCCCCAGCATTTT.

This clonotype is a singleton in its sample. V and J are TRBV24-1 and TRBJ2-1, with D perhaps TRBD2 (5 bases). CDR1 and CDR2 from the germline V gene are KGHDR and SFDVKD. Trimming shortened V by 6 bases and J by 0 bases, and 14 bases separated the two germline ends. CDR3 length: 16 residues. In nucleotides, the CDR3 is TGTGCCACCAGTTCGGTTGGTGGGAGCTCCTACAATGAGCAGTTCTTC. This codes for CATSSVGGSSYNEQFF.

Many counts were recorded for this clonotype. The gene calls are TRBV10-3 and TRBJ2-2, with TRBD2 as a possible D gene (5 bases). CDR3 length: 13 amino acids. Between the trimmed V and J ends, which lost 5 bases and 7 bases, there was a span of 11 bases. Germline CDR1 reads ENHRY; CDR2 reads SYGVKD. CDR3 residues: CAISPAGVGELFF. CDR3 DNA sequence: TGTGCCATCAGTCCCGCCGGGGTCGGGGAGCTGTTTTTT.

This clonotype was counted at least ten times. This chain joins TRBV7-2 and TRBJ1-2; a weak D match, TRBD1 (5 bases). The germline V and J ends were trimmed by 4 bases and 8 bases, with 17 bases remaining between them. The CDR3 is 14 amino acids. The germline CDR1 and CDR2 sequences are SGHTA and FQGNSA. The CDR3 sequence is CASSYRDLLMGYTF. CDR3 bases: TGTGCCAGCAGCTACCGGGACCTTTTAATGGGCTACACCTTC.

This clonotype occurred many times. The V call is TRBV5-1, the J call TRBJ2-3; D may be TRBD2 (6 bases). V was cut by 7 bases and J by 4 bases, with 19 bases left in between. The CDR3 consists of 15 residues. Germline loops: CDR1 SGHRS, CDR2 YFSETQ. CDR3 sequence: CASSPGTGGADTQYF. The CDR3 nucleotides are TGCGCCAGCTCTCCGGGGACTGGCGGGGCAGATACGCAGTATTTT.

This clonotype has at least ten counts. The chain uses TRBV7-8 and TRBJ2-3, with 7 positions matching TRBD2. J was trimmed by 2 bases and V by 6 bases; bases with no gene match: 5. This CDR3 is built from 14 residues. Germline values: CDR1 SGHVS, CDR2 FQNEAQ. CDR3 coding DNA: TGTGCCAGCAGTCCACAGCGGGACACAGATACGCAGTATTTT. Translating it yields CASSPQRDTDTQYF.